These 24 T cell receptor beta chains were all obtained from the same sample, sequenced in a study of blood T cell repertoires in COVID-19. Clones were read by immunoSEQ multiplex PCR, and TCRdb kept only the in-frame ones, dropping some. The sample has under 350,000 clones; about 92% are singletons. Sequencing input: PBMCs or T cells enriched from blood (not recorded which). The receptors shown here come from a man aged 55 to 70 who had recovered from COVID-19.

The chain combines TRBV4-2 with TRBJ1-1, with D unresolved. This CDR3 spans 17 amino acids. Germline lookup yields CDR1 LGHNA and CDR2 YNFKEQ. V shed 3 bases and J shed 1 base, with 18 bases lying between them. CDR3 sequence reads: CASSQTVSMEKNTEAFF. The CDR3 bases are TGTGCCAGCAGCCAGACGGTCTCGATGGAGAAGAACACTGAAGCTTTCTTT.

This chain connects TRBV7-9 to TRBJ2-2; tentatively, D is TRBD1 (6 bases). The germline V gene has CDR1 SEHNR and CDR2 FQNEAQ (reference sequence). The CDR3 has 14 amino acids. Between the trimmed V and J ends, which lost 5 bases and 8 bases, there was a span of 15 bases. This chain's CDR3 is CASSLPNRAGELFF. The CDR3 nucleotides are TGTGCCAGCAGCCTACCAAACAGGGCGGGGGAGCTGTTTTTT.

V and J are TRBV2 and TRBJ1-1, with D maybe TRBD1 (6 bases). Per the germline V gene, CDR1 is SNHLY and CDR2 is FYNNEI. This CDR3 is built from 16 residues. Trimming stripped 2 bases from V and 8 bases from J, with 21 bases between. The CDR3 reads CASSELSVGGRGEAFF. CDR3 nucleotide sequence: TGTGCCAGCAGTGAACTAAGTGTCGGGGGGCGCGGGGAAGCTTTCTTT. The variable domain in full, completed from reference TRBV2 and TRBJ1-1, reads EPEVTQTPSHQVTQMGQEVILRCVPISNHLYFYWYRQILGQKVEFLVSFYNNEISEKSEIFDDQFSVERPDGSNFTLKIRSTKLEDSAMYFCASSELSVGGRGEAFFGQGTRLTVV.

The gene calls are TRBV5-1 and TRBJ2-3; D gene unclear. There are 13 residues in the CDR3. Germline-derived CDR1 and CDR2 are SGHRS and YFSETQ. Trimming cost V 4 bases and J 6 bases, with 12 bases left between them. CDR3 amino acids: CASSPRPGDTQYF. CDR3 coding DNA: TGCGCCAGCAGCCCCCGACCGGGTGATACGCAGTATTTT.

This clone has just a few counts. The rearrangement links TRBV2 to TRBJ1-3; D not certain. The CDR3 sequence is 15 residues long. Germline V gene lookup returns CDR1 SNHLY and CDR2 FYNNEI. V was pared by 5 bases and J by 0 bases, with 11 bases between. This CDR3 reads CASSPLESSGNTIYF. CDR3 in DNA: TGTGCCAGCAGTCCCTTGGAGAGCTCTGGAAACACCATATATTTT.

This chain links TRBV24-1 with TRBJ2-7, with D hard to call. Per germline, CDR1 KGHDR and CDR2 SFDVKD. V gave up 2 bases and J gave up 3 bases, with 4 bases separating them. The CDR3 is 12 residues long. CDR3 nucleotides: TGTGCCACCAGTGATTCCATCTACGAGCAGTACTTC. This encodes CATSDSIYEQYF.

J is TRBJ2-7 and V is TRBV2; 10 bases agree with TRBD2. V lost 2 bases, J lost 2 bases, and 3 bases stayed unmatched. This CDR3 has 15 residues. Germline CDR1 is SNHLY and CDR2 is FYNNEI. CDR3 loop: CASSESAGGPYEQYF. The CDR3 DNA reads TGTGCCAGCAGTGAATCAGCGGGAGGGCCCTACGAGCAGTACTTC.

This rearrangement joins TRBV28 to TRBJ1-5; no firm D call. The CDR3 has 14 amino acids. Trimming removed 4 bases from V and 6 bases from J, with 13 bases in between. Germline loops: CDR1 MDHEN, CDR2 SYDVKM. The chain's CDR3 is CASSSRLLFQPQHF. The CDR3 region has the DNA TGTGCCAGCAGTTCACGACTGCTCTTTCAGCCCCAGCATTTT.

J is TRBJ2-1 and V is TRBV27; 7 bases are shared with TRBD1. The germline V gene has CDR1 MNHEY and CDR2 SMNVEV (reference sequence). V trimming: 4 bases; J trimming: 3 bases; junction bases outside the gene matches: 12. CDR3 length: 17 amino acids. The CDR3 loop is CASSSRTGSHLYNEQFF. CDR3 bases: TGTGCCAGCAGTTCCCGGACAGGATCGCATCTCTACAATGAGCAGTTCTTC.

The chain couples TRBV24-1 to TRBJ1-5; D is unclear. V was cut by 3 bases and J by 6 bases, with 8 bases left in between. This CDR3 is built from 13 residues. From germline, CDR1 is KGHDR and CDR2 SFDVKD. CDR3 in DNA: TGTGCCACCAGTGATAGAGGAGTTCAGCCCCAGCATTTT. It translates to CATSDRGVQPQHF.

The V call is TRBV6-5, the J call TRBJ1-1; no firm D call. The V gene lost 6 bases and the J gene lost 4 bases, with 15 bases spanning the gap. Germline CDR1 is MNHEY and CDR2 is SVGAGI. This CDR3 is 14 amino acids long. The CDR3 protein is CASRYLGKGTEAFF. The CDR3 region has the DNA TGTGCCAGCAGATATCTCGGGAAGGGCACTGAAGCTTTCTTT.

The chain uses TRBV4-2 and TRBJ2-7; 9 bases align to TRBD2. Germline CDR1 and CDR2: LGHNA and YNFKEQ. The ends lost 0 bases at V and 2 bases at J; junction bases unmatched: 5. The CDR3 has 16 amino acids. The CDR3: CASSQDLASGAYEQYF. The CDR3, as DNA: TGTGCCAGCAGCCAAGACTTGGCTAGCGGGGCCTACGAGCAGTACTTC.

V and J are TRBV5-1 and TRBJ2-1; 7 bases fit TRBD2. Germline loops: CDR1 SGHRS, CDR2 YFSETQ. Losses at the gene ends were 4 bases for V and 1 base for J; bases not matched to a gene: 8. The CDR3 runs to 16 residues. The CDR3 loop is CASSLAASGSYNEQFF. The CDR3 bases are TGCGCCAGCAGCCTGGCGGCTAGCGGTTCCTACAATGAGCAGTTCTTC.

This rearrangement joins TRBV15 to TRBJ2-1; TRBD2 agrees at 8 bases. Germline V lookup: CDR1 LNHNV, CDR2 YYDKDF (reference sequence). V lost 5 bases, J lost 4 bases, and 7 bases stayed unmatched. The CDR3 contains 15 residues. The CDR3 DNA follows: TGTGCCACCAGCCCTGCCAGCGGGGGTTACAATGAGCAGTTCTTC. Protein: CATSPASGGYNEQFF.

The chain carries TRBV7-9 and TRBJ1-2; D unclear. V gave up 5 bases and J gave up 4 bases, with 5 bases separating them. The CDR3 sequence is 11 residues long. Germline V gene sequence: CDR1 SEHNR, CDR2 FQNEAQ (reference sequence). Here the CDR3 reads CASSNSYGYTF. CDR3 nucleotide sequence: TGTGCCAGCAGCAACAGCTATGGCTACACCTTC. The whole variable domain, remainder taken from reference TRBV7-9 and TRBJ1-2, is DTGVSQNPRHKITKRGQNVTFRCDPISEHNRLYWYRQTLGQGPEFLTYFQNEAQLEKSRLLSDRFSAERPKGSFSTLEIQRTEQGDSAMYLCASSNSYGYTFGSGTRLTVV.

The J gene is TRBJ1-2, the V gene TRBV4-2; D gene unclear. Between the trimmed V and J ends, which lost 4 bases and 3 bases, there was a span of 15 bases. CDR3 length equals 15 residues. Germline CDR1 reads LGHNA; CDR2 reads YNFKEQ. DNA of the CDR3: TGTGCCAGCAGCCCCCCCGGTCGGAGCTACTATGGCTACACCTTC. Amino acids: CASSPPGRSYYGYTF.

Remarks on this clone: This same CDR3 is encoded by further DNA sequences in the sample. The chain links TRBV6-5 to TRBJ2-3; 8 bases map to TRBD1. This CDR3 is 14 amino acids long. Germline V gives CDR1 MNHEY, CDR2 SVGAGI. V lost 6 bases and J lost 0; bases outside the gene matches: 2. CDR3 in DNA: TGTGCCAGCAGGAGGACAGGGAGCACAGATACGCAGTATTTT. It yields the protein CASRRTGSTDTQYF.

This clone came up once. The DNA for the CDR3 is TGTGCCACCAGTGCTCTGGGACTATACACCGGGGAGCTGTTTTTT. Its protein is CATSALGLYTGELFF. The J gene is TRBJ2-2, the V gene TRBV24-1; 7 nucleotides line up with TRBD2. V lost 5 bases and J lost 3; bases outside the gene matches: 5. Per germline, CDR1 KGHDR and CDR2 SFDVKD. CDR3 length: 15 residues.

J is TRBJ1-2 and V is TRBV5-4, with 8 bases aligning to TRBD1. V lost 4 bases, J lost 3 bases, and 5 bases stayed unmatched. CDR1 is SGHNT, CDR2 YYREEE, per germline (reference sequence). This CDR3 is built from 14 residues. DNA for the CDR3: TGTGCCAGCAGCGACAGGGGCGCGTACTATGGCTACACCTTC. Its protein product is CASSDRGAYYGYTF.

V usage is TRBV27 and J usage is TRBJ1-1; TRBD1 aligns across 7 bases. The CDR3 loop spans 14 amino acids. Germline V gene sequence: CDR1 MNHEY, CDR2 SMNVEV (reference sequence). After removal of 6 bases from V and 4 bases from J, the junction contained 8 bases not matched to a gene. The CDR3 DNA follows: TGTGCCAGCAGACGAGACAGGGCGTTCACTGAAGCTTTCTTT. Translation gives CASRRDRAFTEAFF.

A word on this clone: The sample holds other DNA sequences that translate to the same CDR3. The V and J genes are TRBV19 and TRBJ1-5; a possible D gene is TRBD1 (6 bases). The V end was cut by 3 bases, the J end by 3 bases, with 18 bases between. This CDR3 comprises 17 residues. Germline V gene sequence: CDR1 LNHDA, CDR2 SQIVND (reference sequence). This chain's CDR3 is CASSIILTGSFNQPQHF. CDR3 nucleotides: TGTGCCAGTAGTATTATTTTGACAGGCTCCTTCAATCAGCCCCAGCATTTT.

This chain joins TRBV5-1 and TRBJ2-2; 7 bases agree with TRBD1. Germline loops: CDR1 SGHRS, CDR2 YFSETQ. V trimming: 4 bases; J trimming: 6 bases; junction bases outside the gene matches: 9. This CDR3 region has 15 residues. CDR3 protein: CASSRGQAESGELFF. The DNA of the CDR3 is TGCGCCAGCAGCCGAGGACAGGCCGAATCCGGGGAGCTGTTTTTT.

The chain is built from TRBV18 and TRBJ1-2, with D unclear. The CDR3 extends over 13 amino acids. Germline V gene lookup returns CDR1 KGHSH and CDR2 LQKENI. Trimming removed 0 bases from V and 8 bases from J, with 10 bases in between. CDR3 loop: CASSPPQPGGYTF. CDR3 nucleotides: TGTGCCAGCTCACCACCGCAGCCGGGGGGCTACACCTTC.

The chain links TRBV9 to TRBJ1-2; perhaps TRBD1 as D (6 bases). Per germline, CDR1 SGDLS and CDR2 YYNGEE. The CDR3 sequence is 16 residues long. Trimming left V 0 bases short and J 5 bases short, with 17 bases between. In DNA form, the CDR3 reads TGTGCCAGCAGCGTAGATTCGGGGGGCCGATCATATGGCTACACCTTC. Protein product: CASSVDSGGRSYGYTF.